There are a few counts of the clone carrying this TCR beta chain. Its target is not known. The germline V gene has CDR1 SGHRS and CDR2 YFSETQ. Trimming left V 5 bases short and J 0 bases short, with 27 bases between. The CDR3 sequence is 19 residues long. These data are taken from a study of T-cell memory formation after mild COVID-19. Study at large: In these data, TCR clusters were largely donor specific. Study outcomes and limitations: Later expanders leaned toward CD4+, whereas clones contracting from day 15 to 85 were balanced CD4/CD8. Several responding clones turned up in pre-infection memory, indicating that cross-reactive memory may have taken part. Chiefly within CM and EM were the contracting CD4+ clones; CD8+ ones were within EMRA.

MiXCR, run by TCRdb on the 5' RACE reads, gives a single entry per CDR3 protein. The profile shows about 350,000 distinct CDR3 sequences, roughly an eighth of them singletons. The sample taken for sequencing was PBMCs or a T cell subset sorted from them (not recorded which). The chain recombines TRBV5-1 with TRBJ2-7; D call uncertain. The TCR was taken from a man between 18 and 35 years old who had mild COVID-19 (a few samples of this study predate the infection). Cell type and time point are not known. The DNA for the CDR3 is TGCGCCAGCAGACTGACCCCGCTGGATCGGACGGAAAACTCCTACGAGCAGTACTTC. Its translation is CASRLTPLDRTENSYEQYF.